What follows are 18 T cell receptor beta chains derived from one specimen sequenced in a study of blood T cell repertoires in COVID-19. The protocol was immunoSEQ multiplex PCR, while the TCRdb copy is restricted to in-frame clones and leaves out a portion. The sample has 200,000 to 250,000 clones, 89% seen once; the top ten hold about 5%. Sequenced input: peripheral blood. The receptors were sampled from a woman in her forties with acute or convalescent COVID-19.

In DNA form, the CDR3 reads TGTGCCAGCAGATTGGACAGGGGGCTATCCTATGGCTACACCTTC. Residues: CASRLDRGLSYGYTF. The genes are TRBV6-5 and TRBJ1-2; 11 bases match TRBD1. V was pared by 6 bases and J by 4 bases, with 7 bases of the junction left unmatched. CDR1 and CDR2 (germline): MNHEY, SVGAGI. This CDR3 region has 15 residues.

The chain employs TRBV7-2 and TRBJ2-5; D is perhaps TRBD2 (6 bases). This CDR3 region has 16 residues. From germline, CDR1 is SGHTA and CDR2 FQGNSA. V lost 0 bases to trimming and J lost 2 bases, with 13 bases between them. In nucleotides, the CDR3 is TGTGCCAGCAGCTTAGCAGTGGCGGGGAGACAAGAGACCCAGTACTTC. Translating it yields CASSLAVAGRQETQYF. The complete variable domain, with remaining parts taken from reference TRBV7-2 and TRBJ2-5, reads GAGVSQSPSNKVTEKGKDVELRCDPISGHTALYWYRQSLGQGLEFLIYFQGNSAPDKSGLPSDRFSAERTGGSVSTLTIQRTQQEDSAVYLCASSLAVAGRQETQYFGPGTRLLVL.

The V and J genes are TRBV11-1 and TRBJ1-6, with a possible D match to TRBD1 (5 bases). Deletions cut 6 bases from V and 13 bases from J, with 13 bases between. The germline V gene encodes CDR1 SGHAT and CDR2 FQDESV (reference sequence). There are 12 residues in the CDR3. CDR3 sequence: CASRGAVEPLHF. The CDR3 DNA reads TGTGCCAGCAGAGGGGCAGTCGAGCCCCTCCACTTT.

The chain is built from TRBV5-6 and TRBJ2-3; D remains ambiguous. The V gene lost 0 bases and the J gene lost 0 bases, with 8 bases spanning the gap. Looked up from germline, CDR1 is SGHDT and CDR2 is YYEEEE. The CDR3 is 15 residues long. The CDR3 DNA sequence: TGTGCCAGCAGCTTGGACTACACTAGCACAGATACGCAGTATTTT. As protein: CASSLDYTSTDTQYF.

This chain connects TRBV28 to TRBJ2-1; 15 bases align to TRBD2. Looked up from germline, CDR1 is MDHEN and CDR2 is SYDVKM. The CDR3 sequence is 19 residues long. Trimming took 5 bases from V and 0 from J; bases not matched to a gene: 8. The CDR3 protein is CASSQLGTSGGSSYNEQFF. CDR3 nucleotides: TGTGCCAGCAGTCAACTCGGGACTAGCGGGGGGAGCTCCTACAATGAGCAGTTCTTC.

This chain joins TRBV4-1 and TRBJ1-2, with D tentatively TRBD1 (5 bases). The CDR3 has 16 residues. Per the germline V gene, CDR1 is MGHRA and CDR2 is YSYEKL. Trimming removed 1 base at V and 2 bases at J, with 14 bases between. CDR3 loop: CASSQVGAGKNYGYTF. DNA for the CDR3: TGCGCCAGCAGCCAAGTAGGAGCAGGGAAAAACTATGGCTACACCTTC.

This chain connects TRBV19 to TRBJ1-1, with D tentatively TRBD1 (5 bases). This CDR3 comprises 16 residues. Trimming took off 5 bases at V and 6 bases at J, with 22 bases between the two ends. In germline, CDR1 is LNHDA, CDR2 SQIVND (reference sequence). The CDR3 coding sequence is TGTGCCAGTAGTTCCCGGAGGGACGATTTGGGGCCTGAAGCTTTCTTT. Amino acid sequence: CASSSRRDDLGPEAFF.

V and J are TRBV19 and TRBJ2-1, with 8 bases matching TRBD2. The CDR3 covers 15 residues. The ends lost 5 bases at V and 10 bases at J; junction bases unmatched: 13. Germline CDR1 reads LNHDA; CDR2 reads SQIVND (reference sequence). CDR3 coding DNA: TGTGCCAGTAGTCTGCAGGGGACTAGTAAGTCCGAGCAGTTCTTC. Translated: CASSLQGTSKSEQFF. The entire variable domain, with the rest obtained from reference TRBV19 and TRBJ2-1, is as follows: DGGITQSPKYLFRKEGQNVTLSCEQNLNHDAMYWYRQDPGQGLRLIYYSQIVNDFQKGDIAEGYSVSREKKESFPLTVTSAQKNPTAFYLCASSLQGTSKSEQFFGPGTRLTVL.

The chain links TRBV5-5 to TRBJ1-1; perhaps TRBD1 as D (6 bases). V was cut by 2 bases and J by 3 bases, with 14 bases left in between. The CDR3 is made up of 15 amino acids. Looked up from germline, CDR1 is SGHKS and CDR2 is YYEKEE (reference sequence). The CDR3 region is CASSFLGAGDTEAFF. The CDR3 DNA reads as TGTGCCAGCAGCTTTTTGGGGGCGGGGGACACTGAAGCTTTCTTT. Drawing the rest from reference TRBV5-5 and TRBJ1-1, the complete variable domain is DAGVTQSPTHLIKTRGQQVTLRCSPISGHKSVSWYQQVLGQGPQFIFQYYEKEERGRGNFPDRFSARQFPNYSSELNVNALLLGDSALYLCASSFLGAGDTEAFFGQGTRLTVV.

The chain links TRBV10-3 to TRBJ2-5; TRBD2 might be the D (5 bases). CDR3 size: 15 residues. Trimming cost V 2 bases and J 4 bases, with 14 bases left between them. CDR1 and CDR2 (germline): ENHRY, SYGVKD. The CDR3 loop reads CAISERLASAETQYF. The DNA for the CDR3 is TGTGCCATCAGTGAGAGGCTAGCCAGCGCAGAGACCCAGTACTTC.

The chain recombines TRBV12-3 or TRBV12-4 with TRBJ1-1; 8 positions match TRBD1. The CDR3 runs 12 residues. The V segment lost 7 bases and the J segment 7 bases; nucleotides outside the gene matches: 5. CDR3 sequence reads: CASNIDRGEAFF. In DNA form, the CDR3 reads TGTGCCAGCAATATAGACAGGGGTGAAGCTTTCTTT.

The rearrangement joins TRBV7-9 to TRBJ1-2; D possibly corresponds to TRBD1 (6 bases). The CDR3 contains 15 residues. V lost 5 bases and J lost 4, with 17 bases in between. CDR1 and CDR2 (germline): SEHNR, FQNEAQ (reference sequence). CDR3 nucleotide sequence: TGTGCCAGCAGCCCCCCGGGGGGCTGGAGCTATGGCTACACCTTC. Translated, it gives CASSPPGGWSYGYTF. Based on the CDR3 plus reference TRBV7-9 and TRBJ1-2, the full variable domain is DTGVSQNPRHKITKRGQNVTFRCDPISEHNRLYWYRQTLGQGPEFLTYFQNEAQLEKSRLLSDRFSAERPKGSFSTLEIQRTEQGDSAMYLCASSPPGGWSYGYTFGSGTRLTVV.

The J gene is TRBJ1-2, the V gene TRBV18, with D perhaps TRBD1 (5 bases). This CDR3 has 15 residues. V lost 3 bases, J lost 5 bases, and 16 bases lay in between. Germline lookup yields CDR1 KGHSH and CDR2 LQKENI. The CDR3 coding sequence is TGTGCCAGCTCACCGCCAGGGATGACTCCTTATGGCTACACCTTC. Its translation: CASSPPGMTPYGYTF.

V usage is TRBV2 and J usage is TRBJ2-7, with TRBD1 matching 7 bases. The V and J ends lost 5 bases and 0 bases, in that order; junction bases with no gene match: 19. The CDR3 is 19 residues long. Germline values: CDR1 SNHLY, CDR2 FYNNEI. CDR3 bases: TGTGCCAGCAGTCGTCCTAGCCGTGGCCCTGAGGGGGCCTCCTACGAGCAGTACGTC. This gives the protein CASSRPSRGPEGASYEQYV.

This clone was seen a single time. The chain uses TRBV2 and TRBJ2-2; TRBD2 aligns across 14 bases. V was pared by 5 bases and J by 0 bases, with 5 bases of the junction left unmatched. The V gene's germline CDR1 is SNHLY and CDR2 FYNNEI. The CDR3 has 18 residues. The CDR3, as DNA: TGTGCCAGCAGTCTGACTAGCGGGGGGGCACCGAACACCGGGGAGCTGTTTTTT. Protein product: CASSLTSGGAPNTGELFF.

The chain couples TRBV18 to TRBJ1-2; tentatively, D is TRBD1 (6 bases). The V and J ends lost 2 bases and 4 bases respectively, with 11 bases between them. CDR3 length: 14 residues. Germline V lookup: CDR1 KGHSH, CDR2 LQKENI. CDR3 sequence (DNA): TGTGCCAGCTCACCAGATCAGGGGCCCTATGGCTACACCTTC. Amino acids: CASSPDQGPYGYTF. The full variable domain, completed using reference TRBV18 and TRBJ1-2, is NAGVMQNPRHLVRRRGQEARLRCSPMKGHSHVYWYRQLPEEGLKFMVYLQKENIIDESGMPKERFSAEFPKEGPSILRIQQVVRGDSAAYFCASSPDQGPYGYTFGSGTRLTVV.

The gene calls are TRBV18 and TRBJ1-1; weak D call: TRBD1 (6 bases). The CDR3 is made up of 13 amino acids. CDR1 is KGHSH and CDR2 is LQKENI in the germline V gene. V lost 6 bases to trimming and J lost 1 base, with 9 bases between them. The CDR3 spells CASSEDRNTEAFF. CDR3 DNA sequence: TGTGCCAGCTCCGAGGACAGGAACACTGAAGCTTTCTTT.

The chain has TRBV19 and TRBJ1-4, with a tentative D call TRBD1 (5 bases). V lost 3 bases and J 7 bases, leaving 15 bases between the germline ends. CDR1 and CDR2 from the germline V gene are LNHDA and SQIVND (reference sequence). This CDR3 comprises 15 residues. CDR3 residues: CASSIMGQDGEKLFF. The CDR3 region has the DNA TGTGCCAGTAGTATTATGGGGCAGGACGGTGAAAAACTGTTTTTT.